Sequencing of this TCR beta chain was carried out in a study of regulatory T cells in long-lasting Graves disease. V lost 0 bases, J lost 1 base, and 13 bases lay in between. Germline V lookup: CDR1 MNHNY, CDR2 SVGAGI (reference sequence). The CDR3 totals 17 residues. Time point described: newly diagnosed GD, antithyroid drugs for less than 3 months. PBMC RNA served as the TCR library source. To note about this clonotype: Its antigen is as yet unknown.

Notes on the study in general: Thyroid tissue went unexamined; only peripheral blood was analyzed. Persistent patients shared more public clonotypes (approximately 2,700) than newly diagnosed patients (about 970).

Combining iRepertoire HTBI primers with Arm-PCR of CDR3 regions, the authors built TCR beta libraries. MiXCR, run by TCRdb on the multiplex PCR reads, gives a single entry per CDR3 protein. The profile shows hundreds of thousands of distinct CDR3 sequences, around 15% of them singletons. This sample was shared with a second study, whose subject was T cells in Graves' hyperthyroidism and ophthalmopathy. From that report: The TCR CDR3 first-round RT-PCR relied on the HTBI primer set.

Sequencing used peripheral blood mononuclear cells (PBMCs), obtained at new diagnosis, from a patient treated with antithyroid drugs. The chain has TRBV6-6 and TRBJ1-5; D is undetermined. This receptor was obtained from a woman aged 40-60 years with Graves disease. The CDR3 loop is CASSYSSRAASNQPQHF. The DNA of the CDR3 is TGTGCCAGCAGTTACTCGTCAAGGGCAGCCAGCAATCAGCCCCAGCATTTT.